The source of this T cell receptor (beta chain) is a study of blood T cell repertoires in COVID-19. Study overall: Sources were T cells, B-cell-depleted T cells, or PBMCs; the material itself was cDNA or gDNA.

TCRdb's table, derived via immunoSEQ multiplex PCR, lists solely in-frame clones and lacks some. The sample has around 180,000 clones, roughly 81% seen once. The CDR3 is 17 residues long. V lost 0 bases, J lost 3 bases, and 3 bases stayed unmatched. Per germline, CDR1 SNHLY and CDR2 FYNNEI. Those enrolled in Seattle joined during active infection and were followed longitudinally afterward. This clonotype originated in a woman older than 75 with COVID-19, enrolled during active disease. Material for sequencing was peripheral blood. V is TRBV2 and J is TRBJ2-3; 13 positions match TRBD2. CDR3 sequence (DNA): TGTGCCAGCAGTGAAGCACCGGGACTAGCGGGAACAGATACGCAGTATTTT. It yields the protein CASSEAPGLAGTDTQYF.